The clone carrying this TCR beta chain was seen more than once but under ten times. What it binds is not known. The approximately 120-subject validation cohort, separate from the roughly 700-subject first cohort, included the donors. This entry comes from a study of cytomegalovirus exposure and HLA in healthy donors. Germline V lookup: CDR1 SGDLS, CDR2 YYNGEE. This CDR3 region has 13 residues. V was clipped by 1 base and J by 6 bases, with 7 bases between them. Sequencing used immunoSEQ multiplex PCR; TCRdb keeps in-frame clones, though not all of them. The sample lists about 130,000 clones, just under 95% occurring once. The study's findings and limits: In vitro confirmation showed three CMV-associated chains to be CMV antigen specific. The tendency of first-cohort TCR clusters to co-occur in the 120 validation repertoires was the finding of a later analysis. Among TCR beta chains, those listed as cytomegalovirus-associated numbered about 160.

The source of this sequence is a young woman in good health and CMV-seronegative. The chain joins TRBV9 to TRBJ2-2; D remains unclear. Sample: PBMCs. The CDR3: CASSVSGSGELFF. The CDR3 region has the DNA TGTGCCAGCAGCGTATCAGGTTCCGGGGAGCTGTTTTTT. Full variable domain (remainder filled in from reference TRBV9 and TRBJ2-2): DSGVTQTPKHLITATGQRVTLRCSPRSGDLSVYWYQQSLDQGLQFLIQYYNGEERAKGNILERFSAQQFPDLHSELNLSSLELGDSALYFCASSVSGSGELFFGEGSRLTVL.